Only a few counts were recorded for the clone carrying this T cell receptor beta chain. The sample belongs to a study of blood T cell repertoires in COVID-19. Per the authors' pipeline: The authors estimated nucleated cell counts from reference gene primer amplification. Method: immunoSEQ multiplex PCR; TCRdb's copy keeps in-frame clones and lacks some. V, J and clone size derive from that table, while D and trimming were established from the DNA sequence. The sample carries roughly 400,000 clones, 75% to 90% recorded once. Germline CDR1 reads SGHRS; CDR2 reads YFSETQ. This CDR3 spans 14 amino acids. Trimming removed 0 bases at V and 3 bases at J, with 9 bases between. Categorization into cohorts depended on clinical history that participants reported. Recovery among Cohort 3 donors was established by two negative PCRs, clearance, or symptom resolution.

The material sequenced was PBMCs or T cells enriched from blood (not recorded which). The genes are TRBV5-1 and TRBJ1-1, with D tentatively TRBD1 (5 bases). The TCR was taken from a man aged 25 to 40 who had recovered from COVID-19. The CDR3 sequence is CASSLVARDTEAFF. The DNA of the CDR3 is TGCGCCAGCAGCTTGGTGGCCAGGGACACTGAAGCTTTCTTT.